The 31 T cell receptor beta chains listed next were all sequenced from one sample in a study of persistence of HIV-infected CD4 T cells. Their antigens remain unidentified. The libraries were made with immunoSEQ version 4 in survey mode. The repertoire was sequenced with immunoSEQ multiplex PCR; TCRdb's copy has only in-frame clones and lacks some. The sample lists roughly 20,000 clones, 50% to 70% occurring once. An overlapping HIV-1 Gag peptide pool stimulated these cells at 0.85 to 1 ug/peptide/mL. Sorting selected CD4+ T cells upregulating both CD40 ligand and CD69. Sequencing used CD4+ T cells sorted from PBMCs after 18-hour stimulation, obtained from a patient who received antiretroviral therapy. These receptors were collected from an adult woman with HIV who was CMV-seropositive.

V and J are TRBV15 and TRBJ2-3; D tentatively fits TRBD1 or TRBD2 (6 bases each). Germline V lookup: CDR1 LNHNV, CDR2 YYDKDF (reference sequence). V dropped 9 bases and J dropped 2 bases, with 15 bases sitting between them. The CDR3 contains 14 residues. The CDR3 DNA is TGTGCCACTTCGAAAGGGGGGTCCACAGATACGCAGTATTTT. Residues: CATSKGGSTDTQYF.

This clone occurred a few times. The rearrangement uses TRBV2 and TRBJ1-2; possible D gene TRBD1, 5 bases. V was cut by 4 bases and J by 4 bases, with 10 bases left in between. This CDR3 spans 13 amino acids. Germline V gene data show CDR1 as SNHLY and CDR2 as FYNNEI. CDR3 DNA: TGTGCCAGCAGTGGGGGGGGGAGCTATGGCTACACCTTC. It yields the protein CASSGGGSYGYTF.

V usage is TRBV21-1 and J usage is TRBJ2-7. TRBV21-1 corresponds to a pseudogene. This CDR3 spans 15 amino acids. This chain's CDR3 is CASSKALKDCGNQYV. The CDR3 DNA reads as TGTGCCAGCAGCAAAGCGCTAAAAGATTGTGGGAATCAGTACGTC.

There are a few counts of this clone. The chain has TRBV27 and TRBJ1-1; D might be TRBD1 (6 bases). The CDR3 extends over 15 amino acids. Between the trimmed V and J ends, which lost 2 bases and 5 bases, there was a span of 15 bases. Germline V gives CDR1 MNHEY, CDR2 SMNVEV (reference sequence). CDR3 DNA sequence: TGTGCCAGCAGTTTAAGGCCAGGGGAAGAGACTGAAGCTTTCTTT. Protein product: CASSLRPGEETEAFF.

The CDR3 nucleotides are TGTGCCAGCAGCTTGGCTGGGAGCACTGAAGCTTTCTTT. This codes for CASSLAGSTEAFF. The V and J genes are TRBV5-6 and TRBJ1-1; the D is unclear. V dropped 0 bases and J dropped 4 bases, with 7 bases sitting between them. This CDR3 spans 13 amino acids. Germline-derived CDR1 and CDR2 are SGHDT and YYEEEE.

V gene TRBV10-3 combines with J gene TRBJ2-3; D possibly uses TRBD1 or TRBD2 (5 bases each). Germline V gene data show CDR1 as ENHRY and CDR2 as SYGVKD. Trimming removed 4 bases at V and 1 base at J, with 12 bases between. The CDR3 consists of 15 residues. The CDR3 sequence is CAISGGKFGTDTQYF. DNA of the CDR3: TGTGCCATCAGTGGGGGGAAATTCGGCACAGATACGCAGTATTTT.

In its sample, this clone ranks as medium-sized (0.01 to 0.1%). The chain carries TRBV30 and TRBJ1-2; 9 nucleotides line up with TRBD1. V dropped 2 bases and J dropped 7; count of bases not matched to a gene: 5. CDR1 and CDR2 (germline): GTSNPN, SVGIG (reference sequence). This CDR3 contains 13 residues. The CDR3 spells CAWSPGQGSGYTF. The CDR3 DNA reads as TGTGCCTGGAGTCCGGGACAGGGAAGTGGCTACACCTTC.

This clone was picked up a small number of times. This rearrangement joins TRBV5-3 to TRBJ2-7, with 12 nucleotides matching TRBD1. TRBV5-3 is an open reading frame whose function is uncertain. CDR3 length: 14 amino acids. The junction had 6 bases not matched to a gene; V was cut back by 4 bases and J by 7 bases. DNA of the CDR3: TGTGCCAGAAGCCCGGGACAGGGGGCGAAGGAGCAGTACTTC. It specifies CARSPGQGAKEQYF.

The chain joins TRBV10-1 to TRBJ2-1; 7 nucleotides match TRBD1. Germline V gives CDR1 WNHNN, CDR2 SYGVQD (reference sequence). Trimming cost V 0 bases and J 8 bases; bases outside gene matches: 4. The CDR3 extends over 14 amino acids. CDR3 region: CASSESLGGYEQFF. CDR3 in DNA: TGCGCCAGCAGTGAGTCGTTAGGGGGCTATGAGCAGTTCTTC.

This chain uses TRBV27 with TRBJ1-1; D is unclear. Germline V gene lookup returns CDR1 MNHEY and CDR2 SMNVEV (reference sequence). The V gene lost 6 bases and the J gene lost 4 bases, with 12 bases spanning the gap. The length of the CDR3 is 13 residues. CDR3 nucleotides: TGTGCCAGCAGACGCCCCGGGAGCACTGAAGCTTTCTTT. It specifies CASRRPGSTEAFF.

The chain couples TRBV2 to TRBJ1-2; 7 bases are shared with TRBD1. The CDR3 spans 15 residues. From germline, CDR1 is SNHLY and CDR2 FYNNEI. Trimming removed 6 bases from V and 4 bases from J; junction bases left unmatched: 11. This CDR3 reads CASSRDSASLYGYTF. The CDR3 nucleotides read TGTGCCAGCAGCCGGGACAGCGCGTCCCTCTATGGCTACACCTTC.

CDR3 bases: TGTGCCAGCAGAAGGGACGGAAGCACAGATACGCAGTATTTT. Residues: CASRRDGSTDTQYF. The rearrangement links TRBV28 to TRBJ2-3; D is tentatively TRBD1 or TRBD2 (5 bases each). Trimming took 6 bases from V and 0 from J, leaving 10 bases between them. In germline, CDR1 is MDHEN, CDR2 SYDVKM. This CDR3 region has 14 residues. The entire variable domain, with the rest obtained from reference TRBV28 and TRBJ2-3, is as follows: DVKVTQSSRYLVKRTGEKVFLECVQDMDHENMFWYRQDPGLGLRLIYFSYDVKMKEKGDIPEGYSVSREKKERFSLILESASTNQTSMYLCASRRDGSTDTQYFGPGTRLTVL.

This chain links TRBV7-3 with TRBJ1-1, with no clear D. Germline-derived CDR1 and CDR2 are SGHTA and FQGTGA. Deletions cut 5 bases from V and 1 base from J, with 14 bases between. CDR3 length: 15 amino acids. CDR3: CASSQEGVENTEAFF. The DNA of the CDR3 is TGTGCCAGCAGCCAAGAGGGAGTGGAGAACACTGAAGCTTTCTTT.

The sample holds a few counts of this clone. The CDR3 DNA reads TGTGCCAGTAGTTCAGGGAGCGGTTGGGGTGAAAAACTGTTTTTT. Encoded protein: CASSSGSGWGEKLFF. The chain uses TRBV19 and TRBJ1-4, with D perhaps matching TRBD1 (5 bases). V shed 5 bases and J shed 7 bases, with 17 bases lying between them. Germline V gene lookup returns CDR1 LNHDA and CDR2 SQIVND (reference sequence). This CDR3 comprises 15 residues.

The chain is built from TRBV30 and TRBJ1-1; D possibly corresponds to TRBD1 (6 bases). Trimming left V 2 bases short and J 2 bases short, with 15 bases between. From germline, CDR1 is GTSNPN and CDR2 SVGIG (reference sequence). This CDR3 region has 15 residues. Here the CDR3 DNA reads TGTGCCTGGAGTCCTCCGACAGGTCTAAACACTGAAGCTTTCTTT. Translation: CAWSPPTGLNTEAFF.

The J gene is TRBJ2-3, the V gene TRBV5-1; maybe TRBD2 (6 bases). The CDR3 contains 15 residues. The V end was cut by 4 bases, the J end by 3 bases, with 15 bases between. Germline loops: CDR1 SGHRS, CDR2 YFSETQ. Here the CDR3 reads CASSPFPSGTDTQYF. The DNA of the CDR3 is TGCGCCAGCAGCCCCTTCCCCAGCGGGACAGATACGCAGTATTTT. The full variable domain, rest sourced from reference TRBV5-1 and TRBJ2-3, is KAGVTQTPRYLIKTRGQQVTLSCSPISGHRSVSWYQQTPGQGLQFLFEYFSETQRNKGNFPGRFSGRQFSNSRSEMNVSTLELGDSALYLCASSPFPSGTDTQYFGPGTRLTVL.

This chain joins TRBV6-1 and TRBJ1-5; TRBD1 matches 8 bases. The CDR3 has 15 amino acids. Trimming cost V 2 bases and J 7 bases; bases outside gene matches: 7. Germline V gene lookup returns CDR1 MNHNS and CDR2 SASEGT. CDR3 nucleotides: TGTGCCAGCAGTGAAAGTAGGCAGGGGGCACAGCCCCAGCATTTT. Residues: CASSESRQGAQPQHF.

The chain employs TRBV9 and TRBJ2-3, with 12 bases matching TRBD1. The CDR3 covers 16 residues. Trimming at V came to 3 bases and at J to 2 bases, leaving 4 bases not matched to a gene. Germline CDR1 reads SGDLS; CDR2 reads YYNGEE. The CDR3 sequence: CASSEGQGAYTDTQYF. CDR3 nucleotides: TGTGCCAGCAGCGAGGGACAGGGGGCATACACAGATACGCAGTATTTT.

This clone is labeled medium-sized. The V call is TRBV5-8, the J call TRBJ2-2, with D unclear. Germline assignment: CDR1 SGHTS and CDR2 YDEGEE. The CDR3 is 15 residues long. The V and J ends lost 4 bases and 2 bases respectively, with 12 bases between them. CDR3: CASSARRDNTGELFF. CDR3 DNA sequence: TGTGCCAGCAGCGCCCGGCGAGACAACACCGGGGAGCTGTTTTTT.

V gene TRBV3-1 (or the pseudogene TRBV3-2) combines with J gene TRBJ1-1; TRBD1 agrees at 7 bases. J lost 2 bases, V lost 3 bases, and 12 bases had no gene match. Germline V lookup: CDR1 LGHDT, CDR2 YNNKEL (reference sequence). This CDR3 spans 17 amino acids. CDR3 sequence: CASSHLISDRANTEAFF. The CDR3 coding sequence is TGTGCCAGCAGCCACCTTATTTCCGACAGGGCCAACACTGAAGCTTTCTTT.

This clone was observed a few times. The chain links TRBV5-1 to TRBJ2-4; 13 nucleotides line up with TRBD2. J lost 11 bases, V lost 4 bases, and 15 bases had no gene match. Germline CDR1 is SGHRS and CDR2 is YFSETQ. This CDR3 comprises 17 residues. In nucleotides, the CDR3 is TGCGCCAGCAGCGGATCCGGGACTAGCGGGGCGGCTGGGGTTCAGTACTTC. It translates to CASSGSGTSGAAGVQYF.

In this sample, this clone turned up a few times. The sample carries other DNA sequences with the same CDR3. V and J are TRBV9 and TRBJ1-6; TRBD1 is a possible D gene (5 bases). Trimming took 3 bases from V and 4 from J, leaving 11 bases between them. CDR1 and CDR2 (germline): SGDLS, YYNGEE. The CDR3 is 15 amino acids. In nucleotides, the CDR3 is TGTGCCAGCAGCGGTGGGACGTTTTATAATTCACCCCTCCACTTT. It yields the protein CASSGGTFYNSPLHF.

This rearrangement joins TRBV5-1 to TRBJ1-1; D is uncertain. This CDR3 region has 14 residues. The V end was cut by 0 bases, the J end by 2 bases, with 8 bases between. Germline V gives CDR1 SGHRS, CDR2 YFSETQ. CDR3 DNA sequence: TGCGCCAGCAGCTTGGCCCTGGGAAACACTGAAGCTTTCTTT. Translation gives CASSLALGNTEAFF.

The V call is TRBV27, the J call TRBJ2-6; 10 bases fit TRBD1. CDR1 is MNHEY, CDR2 SMNVEV, per germline (reference sequence). The CDR3 consists of 18 residues. Losses at the gene ends were 3 bases for V and 1 base for J; bases not matched to a gene: 6. CDR3 nucleotide sequence: TGTGCCAGCAGTTTCTTGGGACAGGGGACGTCTGGGGCCAACGTCCTGACTTTC. Amino acids: CASSFLGQGTSGANVLTF.

The chain is built from TRBV10-3 and TRBJ2-3; tentative D call: TRBD2 (5 bases). The V gene lost 3 bases and the J gene lost 1 base, with 14 bases spanning the gap. This CDR3 is built from 16 residues. Germline V gene data show CDR1 as ENHRY and CDR2 as SYGVKD. Written as DNA, the CDR3 is TGTGCCATCAGTGATTCTTTCGAGGAGGGCACAGATACGCAGTATTTT. It specifies CAISDSFEEGTDTQYF.

V and J are TRBV5-1 and TRBJ2-1; unclear D gene. The CDR3 has 14 residues. Germline CDR1 SGHRS, CDR2 YFSETQ. V lost 0 bases and J 0 bases, leaving 4 bases between the germline ends. The CDR3 here is CASSLGGSYNEQFF. In DNA, the CDR3 is TGCGCCAGCAGCTTGGGGGGCTCCTACAATGAGCAGTTCTTC.

V usage is TRBV5-1 and J usage is TRBJ2-1; no reliable D call. CDR1 SGHRS and CDR2 YFSETQ come from the germline V gene. This CDR3 contains 14 residues. Trimming shortened V by 2 bases and J by 0 bases, and 6 bases separated the two germline ends. The DNA of the CDR3 is TGCGCCAGCAGCTTTGAGAGCTCCTACAATGAGCAGTTCTTC. Its protein is CASSFESSYNEQFF.

The chain carries TRBV12-5 and TRBJ1-1, with TRBD1 identical over 7 bases. There are 18 residues in the CDR3. From germline, CDR1 is LGHNT and CDR2 FRNRAP. Losses at the gene ends were 1 base for V and 3 bases for J; bases not matched to a gene: 14. This CDR3 is CASGLGRGTFRGDTEAFF. The CDR3 DNA follows: TGTGCTAGTGGTTTGGGCAGGGGGACATTTCGAGGGGACACTGAAGCTTTCTTT. The whole variable domain, remainder taken from reference TRBV12-5 and TRBJ1-1, is DARVTQTPRHKVTEMGQEVTMRCQPILGHNTVFWYRQTMMQGLELLAYFRNRAPLDDSGMPKDRFSAEMPDATLATLKIQPSEPRDSAVYFCASGLGRGTFRGDTEAFFGQGTRLTVV.

This clone came up a few times. The chain links TRBV5-4 to TRBJ2-3; 10 positions agree with TRBD2. Germline lookup yields CDR1 SGHNT and CDR2 YYREEE (reference sequence). The CDR3 consists of 16 residues. The junction had 9 bases not matched to a gene; V was cut back by 6 bases and J by 2 bases. In nucleotides, the CDR3 is TGTGCCAGCACTCTTTATCTAGCGGGGGACACAGATACGCAGTATTTT. Translated: CASTLYLAGDTDTQYF.

This clone has only a few counts. The J gene is TRBJ2-1, the V gene TRBV5-4, with D maybe TRBD2 (5 bases). The CDR3 extends over 15 amino acids. The germline gives CDR1 SGHNT, CDR2 YYREEE (reference sequence). Trimming pared 4 bases from V and 2 bases from J, leaving 13 bases between. CDR3 in amino acids: CASSPKTLAYNEQFF. CDR3 in DNA: TGTGCCAGCAGCCCGAAAACACTAGCCTACAATGAGCAGTTCTTC.

This chain links TRBV19 with TRBJ1-1; 9 positions agree with TRBD1. The V gene end was trimmed by 9 bases and the J gene end by 9 bases; junction bases not matched to a gene: 5. CDR1 and CDR2 (germline): LNHDA, SQIVND (reference sequence). This CDR3 contains 11 residues. This CDR3 is CASGQGHKAFF. CDR3 DNA: TGTGCCAGCGGACAGGGGCATAAAGCTTTCTTT. Full variable domain (outside the CDR3, taken from reference TRBV19 and TRBJ1-1): DGGITQSPKYLFRKEGQNVTLSCEQNLNHDAMYWYRQDPGQGLRLIYYSQIVNDFQKGDIAEGYSVSREKKESFPLTVTSAQKNPTAFYLCASGQGHKAFFGQGTRLTVV.